This TCR beta chain appears in the sequencing data of a study of OX40 agonist ivuxolimab in advanced cancers. TCRdb's copy holds only in-frame clones and misses some; the assay was immunoSEQ multiplex PCR. The sample yields about 19,000 clones, about 80% seen once. Germline CDR1 and CDR2: ENHRY and SYGVKD. V shed 9 bases and J shed 1 base, with 17 bases lying between them. This CDR3 has 15 amino acids. V is TRBV10-3 and J is TRBJ2-3, with D possibly being TRBD2 (5 bases). This receptor was obtained from an adult with an advanced solid tumor such as melanoma, head and neck, liver or kidney cancer. Here the sequenced sample was CD4+ or CD8+ T cells sorted from blood, taken in a trial of the OX40 agonist ivuxolimab. CDR3 region: CAISRSDGGTDTQYF. In nucleotides, the CDR3 is TGTGCCATAAGCCGTAGCGACGGGGGCACAGATACGCAGTATTTT.